The 27 T cell receptor beta chains below were found in one sample sequenced in a study of identical twins. TCRdb re-called the 5' RACE reads with MiXCR, one entry per CDR3 protein. The sample lists about 470,000 distinct CDR3 sequences; approximately 25% were seen once. The data were also submitted as part of a second study, on T cells expressing NK-cell markers.

The material sequenced was CD4+ T cells sorted from blood. Every receptor here comes from a woman under 30 in good health.

This clonotype was observed at least ten times. The CDR3 reads CASTGRQGSSPLHF. CDR3 DNA: TGTGCCAGCACCGGCCGACAGGGCAGTTCACCCCTCCACTTT. This chain uses TRBV7-9 with TRBJ1-6; 7 bases line up with TRBD1. The length of the CDR3 is 14 residues. Germline V gives CDR1 SEHNR, CDR2 FQNEAQ (reference sequence). V lost 7 bases, J lost 9 bases, and 9 bases stayed unmatched.

This clonotype occurred a few times. The chain couples TRBV12-3 or TRBV12-4 to TRBJ2-1; D is uncertain. V lost 2 bases and J 6 bases, leaving 14 bases between the germline ends. This CDR3 is 15 amino acids long. Written as DNA, the CDR3 is TGTGCCAGCAGTTTAAGGACCCTTGGGCGCAATGAGCAGTTCTTC. The encoded protein is CASSLRTLGRNEQFF.

This clonotype was detected a few times. V gene TRBV7-8 combines with J gene TRBJ1-1, with 8 bases that match TRBD1. Germline CDR1 and CDR2: SGHVS and FQNEAQ. V was clipped by 4 bases and J by 6 bases; unmatched bases: 7. The CDR3 contains 14 residues. The CDR3 region is CASSSWTGSSEAFF. The DNA for the CDR3 is TGTGCCAGCAGCTCTTGGACAGGGAGTTCTGAAGCTTTCTTT.

This clonotype showed up just a few times. This rearrangement joins TRBV11-1 to TRBJ2-2; 7 bases are shared with TRBD2. This CDR3 is 15 amino acids long. The germline CDR1 and CDR2 sequences are SGHAT and FQDESV (reference sequence). Trimming took 2 bases from V and 0 from J; bases not matched to a gene: 0. DNA of the CDR3: TGTGCCAGCAGCTTACTAGCGGCGAACACCGGGGAGCTGTTTTTT. Encoded protein: CASSLLAANTGELFF.

This chain joins TRBV2 and TRBJ2-7; 10 positions match TRBD1. CDR1 is SNHLY, CDR2 FYNNEI, per germline. The CDR3 has 13 residues. V shed 5 bases, J shed 5 bases, and the junction held 3 bases outside the gene matches. As DNA, the CDR3 is TGTGCCAGCAGTCGGGACAGGGGTCACGAGCAGTACTTC. Translated, it gives CASSRDRGHEQYF.

This chain joins TRBV6-1 and TRBJ2-7; D gene unclear. The CDR3 length is 13 residues. CDR1 is MNHNS, CDR2 SASEGT, per germline. Deletions cut 6 bases from V and 2 bases from J, with 11 bases between. In nucleotides, the CDR3 is TGTGCCAGCAGCTCCGCATTCCCCTACGAGCAGTACTTC. Translating gives CASSSAFPYEQYF.

The CDR3 DNA is TGCAGTGCCCCGAGGTGGGGGACAGACCACGAGCAGTACTTC. Translation: CSAPRWGTDHEQYF. The chain is built from TRBV20-1 and TRBJ2-7; TRBD1 aligns across 7 bases. Germline trimming cut 6 bases from V and 5 bases from J; bases unmatched to any gene: 13. The germline V gene has CDR1 DFQATT and CDR2 SNEGSKA (reference sequence). The CDR3 spans 14 residues.

CDR3: CSAIWRGTAYEQYF. CDR3 nucleotide sequence: TGCAGTGCTATCTGGCGGGGCACTGCCTACGAGCAGTACTTC. V is TRBV20-1 and J is TRBJ2-7, with D possibly matching TRBD2 (6 bases). This CDR3 spans 14 amino acids. CDR1 DFQATT and CDR2 SNEGSKA come from the germline V gene (reference sequence). Trimming removed 4 bases from V and 2 bases from J, with 15 bases in between.

This clonotype was found a few times. The CDR3 protein is CASSLQGRKSYEQYF. The DNA for the CDR3 is TGTGCCAGCAGTTTACAGGGGCGAAAATCCTACGAGCAGTACTTC. The chain combines TRBV27 with TRBJ2-7; TRBD1 is a possible D gene (6 bases). Trimming took 2 bases from V and 1 from J, leaving 12 bases between them. Per germline, CDR1 MNHEY and CDR2 SMNVEV (reference sequence). CDR3 size: 15 residues.

V usage is TRBV7-8 and J usage is TRBJ2-7; 8 bases are shared with TRBD2. V lost 1 base to trimming and J lost 4 bases; unmatched junction nucleotides: 3. Germline assignment: CDR1 SGHVS and CDR2 FQNEAQ. The CDR3 is 14 residues long. DNA for the CDR3: TGTGCCAGCAGCTTAGTTGGGACTAGGTACGAGCAGTACTTC. Protein sequence: CASSLVGTRYEQYF.

The genes are TRBV4-2 and TRBJ2-7, with 10 bases identical to TRBD2. Losses at the gene ends were 0 bases for V and 5 bases for J; bases not matched to a gene: 4. The CDR3 covers 15 residues. Germline V gene sequence: CDR1 LGHNA, CDR2 YNFKEQ. The CDR3 bases are TGTGCCAGCAGCCAAGATCTAGCGGGGGAGGACGAGCAGTACTTC. This encodes CASSQDLAGEDEQYF.

This sequence joins TRBV2 and TRBJ2-3, with TRBD2 as a possible D gene (6 bases). Germline lookup yields CDR1 SNHLY and CDR2 FYNNEI. This CDR3 has 13 residues. V was pared by 2 bases and J by 11 bases, with 14 bases between. CDR3 amino acids: CASSEFQPGGQYF. CDR3 nucleotides: TGTGCCAGCAGTGAATTCCAACCCGGGGGGCAGTATTTT.

This clonotype was seen a few times. The gene calls are TRBV29-1 and TRBJ2-3; 11 bases agree with TRBD2. CDR1 and CDR2 from the germline V gene are SQVTM and ANQGSEA. V lost 7 bases to trimming and J lost 3 bases; unmatched junction nucleotides: 9. The CDR3 extends over 15 amino acids. The CDR3 coding sequence is TGCAGCGCTGGAATTAGCGGGGGGGATACAGATACGCAGTATTTT. Translating gives CSAGISGGDTDTQYF.

The V and J genes are TRBV6-5 and TRBJ2-3, with 9 bases fitting TRBD2. Germline assignment: CDR1 MNHEY and CDR2 SVGAGI. The V segment lost 3 bases and the J segment 6 bases; nucleotides outside the gene matches: 7. This CDR3 has 15 residues. DNA of the CDR3: TGTGCCAGCAGTTATGGGTCTAGCGGGGCCGATACGCAGTATTTT. Translated: CASSYGSSGADTQYF.

The rearrangement uses TRBV5-1 and TRBJ1-1; D call uncertain. The ends were cut back, 5 bases at V and 4 bases at J, with 12 bases in the middle. From germline, CDR1 is SGHRS and CDR2 YFSETQ. This CDR3 is built from 13 residues. Here the CDR3 DNA reads TGCGCCAGCAGGCGGGTAGGGAGCACTGAAGCTTTCTTT. It specifies CASRRVGSTEAFF.

This rearrangement joins TRBV9 to TRBJ2-5, with 8 nucleotides matching TRBD2. Germline V gene sequence: CDR1 SGDLS, CDR2 YYNGEE. With V trimmed by 2 bases and J by 3 bases, 6 bases remained unmatched. The length of the CDR3 is 15 residues. The CDR3: CASSVERGSEETQYF. For the CDR3, the DNA is TGTGCCAGCAGCGTTGAGCGGGGGAGTGAAGAGACCCAGTACTTC.

The CDR3 bases are TGTGCCAGCAGTTTTTTCTCCACCTCCTATGGCTACACCTTC. Its protein is CASSFFSTSYGYTF. The gene calls are TRBV12-3 or TRBV12-4 and TRBJ1-2; D is ambiguous. The CDR3 is 14 amino acids. Trimming stripped 3 bases from V and 4 bases from J, with 12 bases between.

V gene TRBV7-9 combines with J gene TRBJ1-1; D is perhaps TRBD1 (5 bases). Germline V lookup: CDR1 SEHNR, CDR2 FQNEAQ (reference sequence). This CDR3 region has 14 residues. Between the trimmed V and J ends, which lost 5 bases and 5 bases, there was a span of 15 bases. The CDR3 DNA reads TGTGCCAGCAGCCCCACTCGGGGCGAAACTGAAGCTTTCTTT. Amino acid sequence: CASSPTRGETEAFF.

The J gene is TRBJ2-2, the V gene TRBV28; D unclear. Germline CDR1 MDHEN, CDR2 SYDVKM. V was pared by 5 bases and J by 1 base, with 14 bases between. This CDR3 spans 16 amino acids. CDR3 DNA sequence: TGTGCCAGCAGTCCGGCGGCCACCCTGAACACCGGGGAGCTGTTTTTT. Amino acids: CASSPAATLNTGELFF.

The chain uses TRBV4-1 and TRBJ1-4; 7 positions agree with TRBD1. V shed 3 bases, J shed 0 bases, and the junction held 4 bases outside the gene matches. The CDR3 is 16 amino acids. Germline-derived CDR1 and CDR2 are MGHRA and YSYEKL. The chain's CDR3 is CASSQGQRPTNEKLFF. CDR3 coding DNA: TGCGCCAGCAGCCAGGGACAGCGGCCAACTAATGAAAAACTGTTTTTT.

The chain recombines TRBV29-1 with TRBJ1-1, with TRBD1 as a possible D gene (6 bases). The V end was cut by 7 bases, the J end by 0 bases, with 15 bases between. There are 14 residues in the CDR3. Germline values: CDR1 SQVTM, CDR2 ANQGSEA. The DNA for the CDR3 is TGCAGCGCCTTCCGGGACAACATGAACACTGAAGCTTTCTTT. This translates into CSAFRDNMNTEAFF. The full variable domain, with the rest looked up from reference TRBV29-1 and TRBJ1-1, is SAVISQKPSRDICQRGTSLTIQCQVDSQVTMMFWYRQQPGQSLTLIATANQGSEATYESGFVIDKFPISRPNLTFSTLTVSNMSPEDSSIYLCSAFRDNMNTEAFFGQGTRLTVV.

This clonotype appeared a few times. The chain is built from TRBV3-1 and TRBJ1-3; the D is unclear. The germline gives CDR1 LGHDT, CDR2 YNNKEL (reference sequence). CDR3 length: 15 residues. The germline V and J ends were trimmed by 1 base and 0 bases, with 7 bases remaining between them. The CDR3 DNA reads TGTGCCAGCAGCCAAGCATGGATCTCTGGAAACACCATATATTTT. As protein: CASSQAWISGNTIYF.

CDR3 loop: CASSVDNSGDAEAFF. Here the CDR3 DNA reads TGTGCCAGCAGCGTAGATAATTCGGGGGACGCTGAAGCTTTCTTT. The rearrangement uses TRBV9 and TRBJ1-1; TRBD1 might be the D (5 bases). V dropped 0 bases and J dropped 6 bases, with 15 bases sitting between them. This CDR3 spans 15 amino acids. The V gene's germline CDR1 is SGDLS and CDR2 YYNGEE.

The J gene is TRBJ2-7, the V gene TRBV10-2; D may be TRBD2 (5 bases). Trimming removed 8 bases at V and 3 bases at J, with 14 bases between. The CDR3 length is 13 residues. The germline V gene has CDR1 WSHSY and CDR2 SAAADI. For the CDR3, the DNA is TGCGCCAGCGGATCTCAGGACTTCTACGAGCAGTACTTC. This codes for CASGSQDFYEQYF.

CDR3 region: CASSLDRGSNEQFF. In DNA form, the CDR3 reads TGCGCCAGCAGCTTGGACAGGGGGAGCAATGAGCAGTTCTTC. The chain is built from TRBV5-1 and TRBJ2-1, with 8 bases that match TRBD1. Germline trimming cut 0 bases from V and 6 bases from J; bases unmatched to any gene: 2. The germline V gene encodes CDR1 SGHRS and CDR2 YFSETQ. The CDR3 has 14 amino acids.

A few counts support this clonotype. V and J are TRBV25-1 and TRBJ1-1; D remains unclear. The CDR3 has 13 residues. Germline V gene lookup returns CDR1 MGHDK and CDR2 SYGVNS. V was pared by 6 bases and J by 6 bases, with 14 bases between. The CDR3 nucleotides read TGTGCCAGCAGGGACCGGTTCTTATCTGAAGCTTTCTTT. Its protein is CASRDRFLSEAFF.

V and J are TRBV5-1 and TRBJ1-5; D might be TRBD1 (6 bases). V lost 5 bases and J lost 7, with 13 bases in between. The CDR3 loop spans 13 amino acids. The germline V gene has CDR1 SGHRS and CDR2 YFSETQ. CDR3 coding DNA: TGCGCCAGCAGACTGGCAGGGGACCAGCCCCAGCATTTT. Protein: CASRLAGDQPQHF.